The 27 T cell receptor beta chains in this list originate from one sample, sequenced in a study of siplizumab effects on memory and regulatory T cells. Method: immunoSEQ multiplex PCR; TCRdb's copy keeps in-frame clones and lacks some. The table records 100,000 or so clones, around 90% of them present only once. Sequenced material: Tregs sorted from blood. These receptors originate from a human donor in good health.

The chain joins TRBV18 to TRBJ1-1; 8 bases are a match to TRBD1. CDR3 size: 16 residues. Trimming at V came to 2 bases and at J to 3 bases, leaving 8 bases not matched to a gene. The germline CDR1 and CDR2 sequences are KGHSH and LQKENI. CDR3 sequence reads: CASSPIRGTGDTEAFF. As DNA, the CDR3 is TGTGCCAGCTCACCAATCCGAGGGACAGGAGACACTGAAGCTTTCTTT.

With regard to this clone: Additional DNA sequences in this sample encode the identical CDR3. J is TRBJ1-2 and V is TRBV5-1; D remains unclear. Germline V gene lookup returns CDR1 SGHRS and CDR2 YFSETQ. Trimming removed 0 bases at V and 5 bases at J, with 8 bases between. The CDR3 contains 13 residues. The CDR3: CASSLGQSYGYTF. CDR3 nucleotides: TGCGCCAGCAGCTTGGGGCAGAGTTATGGCTACACCTTC.

The chain couples TRBV15 to TRBJ2-1; either TRBD1 or TRBD2 may fit D (5 bases each). V lost 8 bases, J lost 5 bases, and 19 bases lay in between. CDR1 is LNHNV and CDR2 is YYDKDF in the germline V gene (reference sequence). This CDR3 is built from 15 residues. CDR3 in amino acids: CATDRGARTHNEQFF. The DNA for the CDR3 is TGTGCCACCGATAGAGGGGCCAGGACCCACAATGAGCAGTTCTTC. The complete variable domain, with remaining parts taken from reference TRBV15 and TRBJ2-1, reads DAMVIQNPRYQVTQFGKPVTLSCSQTLNHNVMYWYQQKSSQAPKLLFHYYDKDFNNEADTPDNFQSRRPNTSFCFLDIRSPGLGDTAMYLCATDRGARTHNEQFFGPGTRLTVL.

The rearrangement joins TRBV28 to TRBJ1-2; 8 bases are a match to TRBD1. Germline CDR1 MDHEN, CDR2 SYDVKM. CDR3 length: 13 amino acids. Unmatched junction bases numbered 4, after V lost 6 bases and J lost 4 bases. CDR3 sequence (DNA): TGTGCCAGCAGCCCTGACAGGGGCTATGGCTACACCTTC. It encodes CASSPDRGYGYTF.

The genes are TRBV6-5 and TRBJ1-2; D gene unclear. Germline V CDR1 and CDR2: MNHEY, SVGAGI. The CDR3 runs to 12 residues. Trimming cost V 11 bases and J 6 bases, with 16 bases left between them. This chain's CDR3 is CAAGRERDGYTF. As DNA, the CDR3 is TGTGCCGCAGGAAGGGAGCGGGATGGCTACACCTTC.

The V gene is TRBV7-2, the J gene TRBJ2-3, with 7 bases matching TRBD2. V gave up 5 bases and J gave up 8 bases; unmatched junction bases: 19. The CDR3 sequence is 17 residues long. Germline V gene data show CDR1 as SGHTA and CDR2 as FQGNSA. The CDR3 DNA follows: TGTGCCAGCAGCCTGGTACTAGCGCTACTTGTGGGAAGTACGCAGTATTTT. Encoded protein: CASSLVLALLVGSTQYF.

DNA for the CDR3: TGCAGTGCTAGAATTCGCGAGCAGTACTTC. Its translation: CSARIREQYF. V gene TRBV20-1 combines with J gene TRBJ2-7, with D unresolved. Germline V gene data show CDR1 as DFQATT and CDR2 as SNEGSKA (reference sequence). The CDR3 covers 10 residues. V was cut by 2 bases and J by 6 bases, with 5 bases left in between.

The chain couples TRBV2 to TRBJ1-2; D might be TRBD1 (5 bases). Per germline, CDR1 SNHLY and CDR2 FYNNEI. V lost 5 bases and J lost 4, with 17 bases in between. The CDR3 is 15 amino acids. The CDR3 spells CASSQSRDRTYGYTF. CDR3 DNA sequence: TGTGCCAGCAGTCAATCTAGGGACCGGACCTATGGCTACACCTTC.

V is TRBV21-1 and J is TRBJ2-5; the D call of TRBD2 is as the table states it, not checked on the DNA. TRBV21-1 is labeled a pseudogene. This CDR3 has 18 residues. The CDR3 sequence: CASSKGGRDYNEWETQYF. The CDR3 DNA is TGTGCCAGCAGCAAAGGGGGCCGGGACTATAATGAGTGGGAGACCCAGTACTTC.

The chain carries TRBV5-6 and TRBJ2-6, with D possibly being TRBD2 (5 bases). This CDR3 has 18 amino acids. Germline V gives CDR1 SGHDT, CDR2 YYEEEE. Trimming pared 4 bases from V and 1 base from J, leaving 18 bases between. In DNA form, the CDR3 reads TGTGCCAGCAGCCCGCTGGTTCGGGGTTGGTCTGGGGCCAACGTCCTGACTTTC. It encodes CASSPLVRGWSGANVLTF.

This sequence joins TRBV27 and TRBJ1-6; D remains unclear. CDR3 length equals 13 residues. The germline CDR1 and CDR2 sequences are MNHEY and SMNVEV (reference sequence). The V end was cut by 1 base, the J end by 9 bases, with 7 bases between. For the CDR3, the DNA is TGTGCCAGCAGTTTATTGCAGCCTTCACCCCTCCACTTT. Its protein product is CASSLLQPSPLHF.

The rearrangement uses TRBV9 and TRBJ2-5, with a tentative D call TRBD2 (6 bases). The ends were cut back, 2 bases at V and 2 bases at J, with 16 bases in the middle. Germline CDR1 SGDLS, CDR2 YYNGEE. The CDR3 loop spans 16 amino acids. The CDR3 loop is CASSVTPGLTQETQYF. The CDR3 coding sequence is TGTGCCAGCAGCGTGACCCCGGGACTCACGCAAGAGACCCAGTACTTC.

The J gene is TRBJ2-1, the V gene TRBV10-3; TRBD1 matches at 11 bases. Trimming took 6 bases from V and 5 from J; bases not matched to a gene: 9. The germline CDR1 and CDR2 sequences are ENHRY and SYGVKD. CDR3 length equals 16 residues. Here the CDR3 reads CAIRGTGGRKNNEQFF. In nucleotides, the CDR3 is TGTGCCATCAGAGGGACAGGGGGAAGAAAAAACAATGAGCAGTTCTTC.

This chain joins TRBV28 and TRBJ2-7; D might be TRBD2 (6 bases). The CDR3 runs to 15 residues. With 6 bases removed from V and 3 bases from J, the gap between germline ends came to 18 bases. From germline, CDR1 is MDHEN and CDR2 SYDVKM. In nucleotides, the CDR3 is TGTGCCAGCAGCTCCGGGTCCAGCGGGCACTACGAGCAGTACTTC. It translates to CASSSGSSGHYEQYF.

The chain recombines TRBV28 with TRBJ2-5, with D possibly being TRBD2 (6 bases). This CDR3 is built from 15 residues. Germline lookup yields CDR1 MDHEN and CDR2 SYDVKM. Trimming removed 3 bases at V and 2 bases at J, with 13 bases between. CDR3: CASSFGGSGQETQYF. CDR3 nucleotides: TGTGCCAGCAGTTTTGGAGGTAGCGGACAAGAGACCCAGTACTTC.

The rearrangement uses TRBV19 and TRBJ2-3; tentative D call: TRBD2 (6 bases). This CDR3 region has 16 residues. Trimming took off 1 base at V and 2 bases at J, with 13 bases between the two ends. Germline V gives CDR1 LNHDA, CDR2 SQIVND (reference sequence). The chain's CDR3 is CASSIGAGRPTDTQYF. CDR3 bases: TGTGCCAGTAGTATAGGGGCAGGGAGGCCCACAGATACGCAGTATTTT.

In its sample, this clone was seen once. The chain is built from TRBV6-5 and TRBJ1-5, with D tentatively TRBD1 (5 bases). The V and J ends lost 7 bases and 2 bases respectively, with 12 bases between them. CDR1 and CDR2 (germline): MNHEY, SVGAGI. The CDR3 loop spans 14 amino acids. The CDR3 loop reads CASTIGGGNQPQHF. The CDR3 DNA reads TGTGCCAGCACTATAGGAGGGGGCAATCAGCCCCAGCATTTT.

This chain joins TRBV6-6 and TRBJ2-7, with TRBD1 matching over 8 bases. CDR1 and CDR2 (germline): MNHNY, SVGAGI (reference sequence). J gave up 8 bases and V 7 bases, and 16 bases lay outside the gene matches. CDR3 length: 15 amino acids. The CDR3 DNA follows: TGTGCCAGCAATCGAGCGACAGGGGAACAATACCAGCAGTACTTC. Translated: CASNRATGEQYQQYF.

The chain has TRBV15 and TRBJ2-1; tentative D call: TRBD1 (7 bases). Looked up from germline, CDR1 is LNHNV and CDR2 is YYDKDF (reference sequence). This CDR3 contains 16 residues. Deletions cut 2 bases from V and 5 bases from J, with 16 bases between. CDR3 coding DNA: TGTGCCACCAGCAGACGGAGGGGGCTGATCGACAATGAGCAGTTCTTC. It translates to CATSRRRGLIDNEQFF.

This clone appeared once. In nucleotides, the CDR3 is TGTGCCAGCTCAGACAGTAGTGAGCAGTTCTTC. This sequence encodes CASSDSSEQFF. The rearrangement uses TRBV18 and TRBJ2-1; perhaps TRBD1 as D (5 bases). Trimming took off 5 bases at V and 9 bases at J, with 8 bases between the two ends. Germline V gene data show CDR1 as KGHSH and CDR2 as LQKENI. This CDR3 comprises 11 residues. The complete variable domain, with remaining parts taken from reference TRBV18 and TRBJ2-1, reads NAGVMQNPRHLVRRRGQEARLRCSPMKGHSHVYWYRQLPEEGLKFMVYLQKENIIDESGMPKERFSAEFPKEGPSILRIQQVVRGDSAAYFCASSDSSEQFFGPGTRLTVL.

The J gene is TRBJ1-2, the V gene TRBV19, with D possibly being TRBD1 (5 bases). V gave up 9 bases and J gave up 4 bases, with 24 bases separating them. Germline V lookup: CDR1 LNHDA, CDR2 SQIVND (reference sequence). This CDR3 comprises 16 residues. Here the CDR3 reads CASSRRGPSKFYGYTF. Here the CDR3 DNA reads TGTGCCAGCTCACGTAGGGGACCATCTAAATTCTATGGCTACACCTTC.

J is TRBJ1-2 and V is TRBV18; 10 nucleotides match TRBD1. Trimming removed 4 bases from V and 6 bases from J; junction bases left unmatched: 2. This CDR3 is built from 13 residues. CDR1 and CDR2 from the germline V gene are KGHSH and LQKENI. In DNA form, the CDR3 reads TGTGCCAGCTCACTCGGGACAGGGGATGGCTACACCTTC. Translated: CASSLGTGDGYTF.

This chain links TRBV18 with TRBJ1-2, with 10 bases aligning to TRBD1. V gave up 2 bases and J gave up 8 bases; unmatched junction bases: 20. This CDR3 comprises 19 residues. Germline loops: CDR1 KGHSH, CDR2 LQKENI. The CDR3 protein is CASSPVFSTGGASLGGYTF. CDR3 sequence (DNA): TGTGCCAGCTCACCAGTCTTCTCGACAGGGGGCGCTTCGTTAGGGGGCTACACCTTC.

J is TRBJ2-3 and V is TRBV5-1; 16 bases line up with TRBD2. CDR1 SGHRS and CDR2 YFSETQ come from the germline V gene. CDR3 length equals 18 residues. J lost 2 bases, V lost 4 bases, and 7 bases had no gene match. This CDR3 reads CASSPGLAGGPVTDTQYF. DNA of the CDR3: TGCGCCAGCAGCCCGGGACTAGCGGGAGGGCCTGTCACAGATACGCAGTATTTT.

This chain links TRBV2 with TRBJ1-3; D not resolved. With 6 bases removed from V and 3 bases from J, the gap between germline ends came to 12 bases. Germline V gene data show CDR1 as SNHLY and CDR2 as FYNNEI. This CDR3 region has 14 residues. CDR3 nucleotides: TGTGCCAGCAGATTGTCAAATGTTGGAAACACCATATATTTT. It yields the protein CASRLSNVGNTIYF.

The gene calls are TRBV16 and TRBJ1-2, with D perhaps TRBD1 (5 bases). CDR3 size: 14 residues. Trimming cost V 8 bases and J 4 bases, with 17 bases left between them. Germline V gene data show CDR1 as KGHSY and CDR2 as FQNENV. CDR3 DNA sequence: TGTGCCAGCTCCCGGGACTACTCAGGCTATGGCTACACCTTC. This codes for CASSRDYSGYGYTF.

V usage is TRBV29-1 and J usage is TRBJ2-2, with TRBD1 matching over 7 bases. After removal of 7 bases from V and 7 bases from J, the junction contained 9 bases not matched to a gene. Germline values: CDR1 SQVTM, CDR2 ANQGSEA. The CDR3 contains 13 residues. As DNA, the CDR3 is TGCAGCGCCCCCGGGACAGCCCGCGGGGAGCTGTTTTTT. This gives the protein CSAPGTARGELFF.